Each of the 12 T cell receptor beta chains below was sequenced from the same sample in a study of T-cell memory formation after mild COVID-19 (dated by TCRdb to the early 2020s). Receptors were amplified or captured by 5' RACE. The sequencer was an Illumina NovaSeq 6000. Using fastp at Q25 and MiXCR, TCRdb reprocessed the public reads and kept productive beta chains. Merged by CDR3 protein, the rows form single entries marked with the most common genes and DNA. The sample table records about 250,000 distinct CDR3 sequences; roughly 17% of these occur just once. Clones ranked in the top ten supply around 23% of the sample. Sequenced input: PBMCs or a T cell subset sorted from them (not recorded which). Receptors originate from a man younger than 30 who had mild COVID-19 (a few samples of this study predate the infection). The sample titles of this study are shuffled in the database, so cell type and time point are left out; the donor was told from shared clones.

This clonotype showed up just a few times. The chain combines TRBV7-2 with TRBJ2-5; possibly TRBD1 for D (6 bases). The CDR3 is 13 amino acids. The ends were cut back, 6 bases at V and 6 bases at J, with 14 bases in the middle. Germline V gene lookup returns CDR1 SGHTA and CDR2 FQGNSA. The CDR3 DNA reads TGTGCCAGCAGTTTTGCAGGGGCGAAGACCCAGTACTTC. Translated: CASSFAGAKTQYF.

The gene calls are TRBV6-5 and TRBJ2-2; 7 nucleotides align to TRBD2. Germline V gene sequence: CDR1 MNHEY, CDR2 SVGAGI. This CDR3 has 14 residues. The J segment lost 6 bases and the V segment lost 2 bases, leaving 3 bases of the junction unmatched. CDR3 region: CASSYPRGAGELFF. CDR3 coding DNA: TGTGCCAGCAGTTACCCCCGGGGGGCCGGGGAGCTGTTTTTT.

The V and J genes are TRBV7-8 and TRBJ2-1; D gene ambiguous. V dropped 5 bases and J dropped 10 bases, with 12 bases sitting between them. Looked up from germline, CDR1 is SGHVS and CDR2 is FQNEAQ. The CDR3 contains 12 residues. The CDR3 nucleotides read TGTGCCAGCAGCCCTACCGGTGGCGAGCAGTTCTTC. This sequence encodes CASSPTGGEQFF.

This clonotype was seen more than once but under ten times. The genes are TRBV5-1 and TRBJ1-2; perhaps TRBD1 as D (5 bases). Trimming took 3 bases from V and 5 from J, leaving 11 bases between them. Germline-derived CDR1 and CDR2 are SGHRS and YFSETQ. This CDR3 region has 13 residues. The CDR3 loop is CASSSQGQYGYTF. For the CDR3, the DNA is TGCGCCAGCAGCTCCCAGGGCCAATATGGCTACACCTTC.

This clonotype was counted only a few times. The CDR3 protein is CASSMGPGLITDTQYF. The CDR3 DNA sequence: TGTGCCAGCAGCATGGGTCCGGGCCTTATCACAGATACGCAGTATTTT. The chain is built from TRBV7-9 and TRBJ2-3; D gene uncertain. The germline CDR1 and CDR2 sequences are SEHNR and FQNEAQ (reference sequence). Between the trimmed V and J ends, which lost 5 bases and 2 bases, there was a span of 17 bases. CDR3 length: 16 amino acids.

This chain uses TRBV6-5 with TRBJ1-3; D is unresolved. Germline CDR1 MNHEY, CDR2 SVGAGI. The CDR3 totals 13 residues. With 3 bases removed from V and 4 bases from J, the gap between germline ends came to 7 bases. The CDR3 DNA follows: TGTGCCAGCAGTTATGCTGAAGGAAACACCATATATTTT. This gives the protein CASSYAEGNTIYF.

The CDR3 protein is CASSRDAGQPQHF. The CDR3 DNA is TGTGCCAGCAGCAGGGACGCGGGACAGCCCCAGCATTTT. V gene TRBV7-2 combines with J gene TRBJ1-5; tentatively, D is TRBD1 (5 bases). Germline lookup yields CDR1 SGHTA and CDR2 FQGNSA. Trimming pared 5 bases from V and 7 bases from J, leaving 12 bases between. CDR3 length: 13 residues.

This clonotype was seen once. The chain is built from TRBV2 and TRBJ2-7; no clear D gene. V lost 4 bases, J lost 2 bases, and 9 bases lay in between. The CDR3 contains 13 residues. Per germline, CDR1 SNHLY and CDR2 FYNNEI. CDR3 amino acids: CASSGTDAYEQYF. In DNA form, the CDR3 reads TGTGCCAGCAGTGGGACGGATGCCTACGAGCAGTACTTC.

This clonotype was seen a handful of times. The rearrangement joins TRBV20-1 to TRBJ2-1, with 8 nucleotides matching TRBD1. J was trimmed by 8 bases and V by 3 bases; bases with no gene match: 18. CDR3 length equals 17 residues. Germline V gives CDR1 DFQATT, CDR2 SNEGSKA (reference sequence). Here the CDR3 DNA reads TGCAGTGCTAGCTTAGACTCAAACCAGGGGGCGTTTTATGAGCAGTTCTTC. Its translation: CSASLDSNQGAFYEQFF.

The CDR3 bases are TGTGCCATCAGTGAGCCCGTAGCGGGGCACGACGAGCAGTACTTC. Protein sequence: CAISEPVAGHDEQYF. The V and J genes are TRBV10-3 and TRBJ2-7, with TRBD2 matching 8 bases. Germline V lookup: CDR1 ENHRY, CDR2 SYGVKD. This CDR3 has 15 amino acids. The V and J ends lost 2 bases and 5 bases, in that order; junction bases with no gene match: 8.

The genes are TRBV5-1 and TRBJ2-5; 13 bases match TRBD2. The CDR3 has 17 amino acids. Per germline, CDR1 SGHRS and CDR2 YFSETQ. The ends lost 3 bases at V and 9 bases at J; junction bases unmatched: 14. The CDR3 sequence is CASSWGLAGSPSAAQYF. The CDR3 DNA sequence: TGCGCCAGCAGCTGGGGACTAGCGGGGAGCCCCTCGGCGGCCCAGTACTTC.

This clonotype appeared a few times. The chain carries TRBV20-1 and TRBJ1-6, with D perhaps TRBD1 (6 bases). Germline loops: CDR1 DFQATT, CDR2 SNEGSKA (reference sequence). The CDR3 contains 13 residues. The CDR3 loop reads CSVQGAHNSPLHF. The CDR3 nucleotides are TGCAGCGTACAGGGAGCTCATAATTCACCCCTCCACTTT.